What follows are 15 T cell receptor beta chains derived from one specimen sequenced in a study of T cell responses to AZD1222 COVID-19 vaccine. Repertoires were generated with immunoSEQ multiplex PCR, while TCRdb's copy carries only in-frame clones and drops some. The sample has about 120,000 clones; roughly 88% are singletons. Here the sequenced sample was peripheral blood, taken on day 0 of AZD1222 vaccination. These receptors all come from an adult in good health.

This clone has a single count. CDR3 nucleotides: TGTGCCAGCAGTTACTCGAGTCGACAGGGTTTGATCTACAATGAGCAGTTCTTC. This codes for CASSYSSRQGLIYNEQFF. The chain carries TRBV6-2 or TRBV6-3 and TRBJ2-1, with 7 nucleotides matching TRBD1. The CDR3 runs 18 residues. From germline, CDR1 is MNHEY and CDR2 SVGEGT. V was clipped by 0 bases and J by 3 bases; unmatched bases: 11.

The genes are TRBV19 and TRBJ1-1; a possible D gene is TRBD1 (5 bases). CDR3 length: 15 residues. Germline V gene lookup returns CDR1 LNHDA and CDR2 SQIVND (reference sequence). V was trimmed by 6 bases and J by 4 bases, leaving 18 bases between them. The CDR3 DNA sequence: TGTGCCAGTAGGCGAGACGGGGGGTTGGGCACTGAAGCTTTCTTT. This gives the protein CASRRDGGLGTEAFF.

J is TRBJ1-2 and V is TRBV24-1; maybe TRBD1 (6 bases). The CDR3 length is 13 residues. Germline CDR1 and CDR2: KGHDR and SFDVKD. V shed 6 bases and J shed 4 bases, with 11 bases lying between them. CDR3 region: CATSSGGLYGYTF. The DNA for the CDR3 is TGTGCCACCAGTAGTGGGGGGCTCTATGGCTACACCTTC.

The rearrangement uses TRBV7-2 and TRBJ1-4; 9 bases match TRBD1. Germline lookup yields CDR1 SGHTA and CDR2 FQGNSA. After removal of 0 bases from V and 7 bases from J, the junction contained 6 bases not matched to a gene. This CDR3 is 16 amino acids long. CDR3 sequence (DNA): TGTGCCAGCAGCTTAGCGGGGGGGACAGGGACTGAAAAACTGTTTTTT. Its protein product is CASSLAGGTGTEKLFF.

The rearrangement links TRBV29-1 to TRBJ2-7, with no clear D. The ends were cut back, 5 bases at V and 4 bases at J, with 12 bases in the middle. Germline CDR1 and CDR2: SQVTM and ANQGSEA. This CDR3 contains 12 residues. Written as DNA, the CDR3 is TGCAGCGTTCTAGTGACCGCATACGAGCAGTACTTC. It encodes CSVLVTAYEQYF.

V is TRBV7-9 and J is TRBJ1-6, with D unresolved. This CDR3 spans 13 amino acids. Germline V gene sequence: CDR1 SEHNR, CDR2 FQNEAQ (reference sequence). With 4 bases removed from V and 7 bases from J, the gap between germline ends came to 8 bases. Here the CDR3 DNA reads TGTGCCAGCAGCTCATCCGTGAATTCACCCCTCCACTTT. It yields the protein CASSSSVNSPLHF.

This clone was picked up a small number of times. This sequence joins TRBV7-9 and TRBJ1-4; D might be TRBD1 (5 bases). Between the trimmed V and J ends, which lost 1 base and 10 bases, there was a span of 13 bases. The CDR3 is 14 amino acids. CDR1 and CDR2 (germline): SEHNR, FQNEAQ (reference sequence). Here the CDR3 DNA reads TGTGCCAGCAGCTTAGGGTCCGGGGGAGGAAAACTGTTTTTT. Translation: CASSLGSGGGKLFF.

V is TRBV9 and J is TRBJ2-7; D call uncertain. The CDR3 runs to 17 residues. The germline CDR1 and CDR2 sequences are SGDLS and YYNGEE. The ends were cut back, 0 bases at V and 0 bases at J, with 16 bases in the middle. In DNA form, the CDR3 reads TGTGCCAGCAGCGTAGAAGATGTAGGCGGCCTCTCCTACGAGCAGTACTTC. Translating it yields CASSVEDVGGLSYEQYF.

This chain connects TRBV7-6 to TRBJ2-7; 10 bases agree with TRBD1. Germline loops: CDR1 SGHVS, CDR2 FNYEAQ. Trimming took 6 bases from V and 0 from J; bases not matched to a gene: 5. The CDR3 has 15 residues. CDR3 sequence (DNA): TGTGCCAGCAGTTGGGGACAGGGGAGCTCCTACGAGCAGTACTTC. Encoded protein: CASSWGQGSSYEQYF.

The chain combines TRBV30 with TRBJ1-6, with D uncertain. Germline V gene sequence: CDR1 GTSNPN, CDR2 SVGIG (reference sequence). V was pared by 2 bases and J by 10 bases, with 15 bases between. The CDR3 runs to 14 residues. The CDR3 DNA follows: TGTGCCTGGAGTAAGATCCCGGGGAGATCACCCCTCCACTTT. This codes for CAWSKIPGRSPLHF.

The CDR3 region has the DNA TGTGCCAGCAGCTTTGGTGGGACTAGCGGGAGTGGGTCCTACAATGAGCAGTTCTTC. This encodes CASSFGGTSGSGSYNEQFF. The chain couples TRBV5-8 to TRBJ2-1; 14 bases match TRBD2. CDR1 is SGHTS and CDR2 is YDEGEE in the germline V gene. This CDR3 region has 19 residues. The V and J ends lost 2 bases and 1 base, in that order; junction bases with no gene match: 8.

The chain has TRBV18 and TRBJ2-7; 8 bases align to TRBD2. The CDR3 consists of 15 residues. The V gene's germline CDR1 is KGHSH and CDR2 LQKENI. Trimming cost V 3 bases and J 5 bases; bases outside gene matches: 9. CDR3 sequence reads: CASSPRGGELNEQYF. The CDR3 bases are TGTGCCAGCTCACCCCGGGGGGGCGAGCTCAACGAGCAGTACTTC.

The CDR3 DNA reads TGTGCCAGCAGTCCTGGGACAGTTGCAGCTTTCTTT. Translating gives CASSPGTVAAFF. The chain uses TRBV12-3 or TRBV12-4 and TRBJ1-1; 7 bases fit TRBD1. This CDR3 has 12 residues. V lost 5 bases, J lost 10 bases, and 7 bases stayed unmatched.

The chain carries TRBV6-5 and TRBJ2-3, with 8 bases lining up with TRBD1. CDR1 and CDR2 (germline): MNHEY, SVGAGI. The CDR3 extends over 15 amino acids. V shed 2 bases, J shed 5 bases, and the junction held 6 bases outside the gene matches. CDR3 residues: CASSYPGGVKDTQYF. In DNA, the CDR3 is TGTGCCAGCAGTTACCCAGGGGGCGTGAAAGATACGCAGTATTTT.

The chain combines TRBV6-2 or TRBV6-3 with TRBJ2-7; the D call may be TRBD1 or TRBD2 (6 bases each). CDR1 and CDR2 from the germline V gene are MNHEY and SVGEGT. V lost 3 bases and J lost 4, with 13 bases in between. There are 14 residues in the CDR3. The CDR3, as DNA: TGTGCCAGCAGTTATACCGGGGGCCGATACGAGCAGTACTTC. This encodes CASSYTGGRYEQYF.